A single sample gave rise to the 12 T cell receptor beta chains below, sequenced in a study of T cell repertoires in cytomegalovirus infection. No antigens are known for them. Using its own MiXCR run on the reads, TCRdb lists one record per CDR3 protein. The table includes some 920,000 distinct CDR3 sequences, around 29% detected once. Sequenced material: cultured CD8+ T cells from PBMCs, taken from culture after CMV antigen stimulation. Receptors were obtained from a human donor in good health (CMV status not recorded). Some clones in this sample may be carry-over from other donors' samples.

The chain carries TRBV29-1 and TRBJ2-2; 8 bases are a match to TRBD1. The ends lost 7 bases at V and 4 bases at J; junction bases unmatched: 8. The CDR3 extends over 14 amino acids. Germline CDR1 is SQVTM and CDR2 is ANQGSEA. CDR3 DNA: TGCAGCGCTACTACCGGACAGGGCACCGGGGAGCTGTTTTTT. As protein: CSATTGQGTGELFF.

The chain carries TRBV28 and TRBJ1-1; D not certain. Germline assignment: CDR1 MDHEN and CDR2 SYDVKM. The germline V and J ends were trimmed by 2 bases and 1 base, with 11 bases remaining between them. The CDR3 extends over 15 amino acids. The CDR3 is CASSLAKYENTEAFF. The CDR3 DNA reads TGTGCCAGCAGTTTAGCAAAGTACGAGAACACTGAAGCTTTCTTT.

The chain uses TRBV28 and TRBJ2-7; D may be TRBD1 or TRBD2 (5 bases each). V lost 0 bases to trimming and J lost 4 bases, with 7 bases between them. The CDR3 is 13 amino acids. The germline gives CDR1 MDHEN, CDR2 SYDVKM. The CDR3 DNA reads TGTGCCAGCAGTTTATGGGGGGAGTACGAGCAGTACGTC. Protein sequence: CASSLWGEYEQYV.

The V call is TRBV10-2, the J call TRBJ2-3; 11 bases agree with TRBD2. V lost 7 bases and J lost 12; bases outside the gene matches: 3. This CDR3 contains 11 residues. CDR1 is WSHSY, CDR2 SAAADI, per germline. In DNA, the CDR3 is TGCGCCAGCAAGACTAGCGGGATTCAGTATTTT. It is translated as CASKTSGIQYF.

This clonotype was counted between two and nine times. The gene calls are TRBV7-9 and TRBJ2-7; unclear D gene. The CDR3 has 13 amino acids. Germline V gene data show CDR1 as SEHNR and CDR2 as FQNEAQ (reference sequence). V was shortened by 5 bases and J by 0 bases, with 8 bases between the two germline ends. CDR3 DNA: TGTGCCAGCAGCCGACGGTCCTCCTACGAGCAGTACTTC. It codes for CASSRRSSYEQYF.

This clonotype was seen at least ten times. CDR3 protein: CASSSAGGPYNEQFF. The CDR3 DNA sequence: TGTGCCAGCAGCTCCGCGGGGGGCCCCTACAATGAGCAGTTCTTC. This chain connects TRBV7-2 to TRBJ2-1; the match to TRBD2 covers 8 bases. The CDR3 length is 15 residues. V gave up 4 bases and J gave up 2 bases; unmatched junction bases: 4. Per the germline V gene, CDR1 is SGHTA and CDR2 is FQGNSA.

This clonotype has only a few counts. The gene calls are TRBV7-9 and TRBJ2-3; unclear D gene. The germline V gene encodes CDR1 SEHNR and CDR2 FQNEAQ (reference sequence). V was clipped by 6 bases and J by 2 bases, with 9 bases between them. The CDR3 consists of 13 residues. The CDR3 sequence is CASRPPDTDTQYF. The CDR3 nucleotides are TGTGCCAGCAGGCCCCCCGACACAGATACGCAGTATTTT.

This clonotype was counted a few times. The chain links TRBV7-9 to TRBJ1-6; D possibly corresponds to TRBD1 (5 bases). CDR3 length: 13 amino acids. Germline-derived CDR1 and CDR2 are SEHNR and FQNEAQ (reference sequence). The V end was cut by 10 bases, the J end by 8 bases, with 15 bases between. CDR3 nucleotides: TGTGCCACCTTGGCAGGGAGGGATTCACCCCTCCACTTT. This gives the protein CATLAGRDSPLHF.

This clonotype was detected a few times. The rearrangement uses TRBV6-5 and TRBJ1-1; D uncertain. The germline CDR1 and CDR2 sequences are MNHEY and SVGAGI. The ends were cut back, 5 bases at V and 0 bases at J, with 10 bases in the middle. CDR3 length: 14 residues. The CDR3 DNA sequence: TGTGCCAGCAGTCCCACGGACCTGAACACTGAAGCTTTCTTT. This translates into CASSPTDLNTEAFF.

Comment on this clonotype: A clone one base away is much larger, so this may be a read error. The chain employs TRBV7-2 and TRBJ1-2; D perhaps matches TRBD1 (5 bases). Per the germline V gene, CDR1 is SGHTA and CDR2 is FQGNSA. CDR3 length: 16 amino acids. The germline V and J ends were trimmed by 5 bases and 0 bases, with 16 bases remaining between them. CDR3 sequence (DNA): TGTGCCAGCAGCCCGGGGGGGAGAGTAGCTAACTATGGCTACACCTTC. This gives the protein CASSPGGRVANYGYTF.

This clonotype was detected only a few times. This rearrangement joins TRBV13 to TRBJ2-3; D is perhaps TRBD1 or TRBD2 (6 bases each). The germline V gene has CDR1 PRHDT and CDR2 FYEKMQ (reference sequence). Trimming shortened V by 5 bases and J by 6 bases, and 12 bases separated the two germline ends. This CDR3 region has 13 residues. CDR3: CASSPSGADTQYF. The DNA of the CDR3 is TGTGCCAGCAGCCCCTCGGGGGCCGATACGCAGTATTTT.

This clonotype was seen only a few times. The genes are TRBV4-3 and TRBJ2-3; TRBD2 matches 16 bases. CDR1 and CDR2 from the germline V gene are LGHNA and YSLEER. The CDR3 consists of 18 residues. The V gene end was trimmed by 0 bases and the J gene end by 4 bases; junction bases not matched to a gene: 4. CDR3: CASSQDRGLAGGPDTQYF. CDR3 coding DNA: TGCGCCAGCAGCCAAGATCGGGGACTAGCGGGGGGGCCAGATACGCAGTATTTT.